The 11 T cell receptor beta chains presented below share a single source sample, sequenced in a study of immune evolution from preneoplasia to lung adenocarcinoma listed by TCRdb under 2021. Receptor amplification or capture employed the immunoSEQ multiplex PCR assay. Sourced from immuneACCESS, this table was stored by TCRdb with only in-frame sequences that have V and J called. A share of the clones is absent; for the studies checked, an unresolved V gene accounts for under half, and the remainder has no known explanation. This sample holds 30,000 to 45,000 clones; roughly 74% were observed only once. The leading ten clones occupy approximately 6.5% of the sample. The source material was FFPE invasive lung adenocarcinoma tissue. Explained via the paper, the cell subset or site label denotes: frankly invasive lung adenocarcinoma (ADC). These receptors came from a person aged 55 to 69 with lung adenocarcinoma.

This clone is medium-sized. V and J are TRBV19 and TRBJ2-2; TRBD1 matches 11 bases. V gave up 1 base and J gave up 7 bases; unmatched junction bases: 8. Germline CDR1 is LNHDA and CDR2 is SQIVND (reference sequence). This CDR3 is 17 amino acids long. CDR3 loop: CASSIVGQGAGGGELFF. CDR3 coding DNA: TGTGCCAGTAGTATAGTCGGACAGGGGGCGGGTGGCGGGGAGCTGTTTTTT.

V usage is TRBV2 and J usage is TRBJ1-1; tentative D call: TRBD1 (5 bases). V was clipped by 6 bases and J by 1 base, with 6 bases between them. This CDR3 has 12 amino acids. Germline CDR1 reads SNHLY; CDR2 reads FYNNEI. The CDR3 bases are TGTGCCAGCAGGCAGGGGAACACTGAAGCTTTCTTT. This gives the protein CASRQGNTEAFF.

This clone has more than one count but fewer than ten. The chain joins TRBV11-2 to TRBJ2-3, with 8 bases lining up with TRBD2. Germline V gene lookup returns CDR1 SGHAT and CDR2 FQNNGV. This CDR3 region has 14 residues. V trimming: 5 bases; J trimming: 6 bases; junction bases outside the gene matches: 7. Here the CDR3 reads CASSRAGVADTQYF. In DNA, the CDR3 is TGTGCCAGCAGCCGAGCGGGAGTGGCGGATACGCAGTATTTT.

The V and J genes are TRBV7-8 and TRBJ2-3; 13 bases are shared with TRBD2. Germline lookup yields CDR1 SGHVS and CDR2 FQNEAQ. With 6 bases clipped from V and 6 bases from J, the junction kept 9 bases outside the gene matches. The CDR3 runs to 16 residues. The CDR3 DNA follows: TGTGCCAGCAGGGGACTAGCGGGGATCTTTGGGGATACGCAGTATTTT. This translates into CASRGLAGIFGDTQYF.

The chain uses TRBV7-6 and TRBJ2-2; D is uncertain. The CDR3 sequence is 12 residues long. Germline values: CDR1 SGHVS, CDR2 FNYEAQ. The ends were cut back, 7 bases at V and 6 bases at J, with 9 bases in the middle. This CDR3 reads CASTWLAGELFF. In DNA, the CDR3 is TGTGCCAGCACCTGGTTGGCCGGGGAGCTGTTTTTT.

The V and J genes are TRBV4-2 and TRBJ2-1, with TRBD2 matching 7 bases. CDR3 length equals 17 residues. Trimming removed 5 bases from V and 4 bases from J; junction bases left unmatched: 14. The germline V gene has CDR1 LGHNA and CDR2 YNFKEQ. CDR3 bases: TGTGCCAGCAGCAAGCATTCACGGGGTAGCGGGTACAATGAGCAGTTCTTC. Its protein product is CASSKHSRGSGYNEQFF.

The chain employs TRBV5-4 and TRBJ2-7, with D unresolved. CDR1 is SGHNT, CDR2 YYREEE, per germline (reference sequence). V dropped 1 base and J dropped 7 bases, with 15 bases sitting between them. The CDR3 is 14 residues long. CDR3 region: CASSLRSAMGEQYF. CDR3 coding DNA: TGTGCCAGCAGCTTGCGGAGTGCTATGGGGGAGCAGTACTTC.

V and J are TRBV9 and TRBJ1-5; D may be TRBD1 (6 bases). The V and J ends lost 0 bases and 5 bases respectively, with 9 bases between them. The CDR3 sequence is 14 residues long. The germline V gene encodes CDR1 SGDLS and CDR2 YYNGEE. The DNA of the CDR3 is TGTGCCAGCAGCGTAGTAGAGGGGGATCAGCCCCAGCATTTT. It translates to CASSVVEGDQPQHF.

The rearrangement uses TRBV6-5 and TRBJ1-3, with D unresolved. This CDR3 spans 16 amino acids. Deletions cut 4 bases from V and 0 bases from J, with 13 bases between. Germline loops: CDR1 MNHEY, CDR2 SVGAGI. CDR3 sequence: CASSFRDTSSGNTIYF. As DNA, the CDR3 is TGTGCCAGCAGTTTCCGGGATACCAGCTCTGGAAACACCATATATTTT.

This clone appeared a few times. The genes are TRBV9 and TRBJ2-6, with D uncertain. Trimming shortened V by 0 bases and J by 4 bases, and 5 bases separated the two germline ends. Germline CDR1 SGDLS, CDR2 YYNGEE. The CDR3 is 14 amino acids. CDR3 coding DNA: TGTGCCAGCAGCGTAGATCCCGGGGCCAACGTCCTGACTTTC. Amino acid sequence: CASSVDPGANVLTF.

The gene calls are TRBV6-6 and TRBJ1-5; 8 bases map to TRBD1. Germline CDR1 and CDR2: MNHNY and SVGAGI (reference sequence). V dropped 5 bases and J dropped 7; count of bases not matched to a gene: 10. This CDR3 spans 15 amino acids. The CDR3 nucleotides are TGTGCCAGCAGTCCCGACAGGGGAATCGGACAGCCCCAGCATTTT. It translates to CASSPDRGIGQPQHF.